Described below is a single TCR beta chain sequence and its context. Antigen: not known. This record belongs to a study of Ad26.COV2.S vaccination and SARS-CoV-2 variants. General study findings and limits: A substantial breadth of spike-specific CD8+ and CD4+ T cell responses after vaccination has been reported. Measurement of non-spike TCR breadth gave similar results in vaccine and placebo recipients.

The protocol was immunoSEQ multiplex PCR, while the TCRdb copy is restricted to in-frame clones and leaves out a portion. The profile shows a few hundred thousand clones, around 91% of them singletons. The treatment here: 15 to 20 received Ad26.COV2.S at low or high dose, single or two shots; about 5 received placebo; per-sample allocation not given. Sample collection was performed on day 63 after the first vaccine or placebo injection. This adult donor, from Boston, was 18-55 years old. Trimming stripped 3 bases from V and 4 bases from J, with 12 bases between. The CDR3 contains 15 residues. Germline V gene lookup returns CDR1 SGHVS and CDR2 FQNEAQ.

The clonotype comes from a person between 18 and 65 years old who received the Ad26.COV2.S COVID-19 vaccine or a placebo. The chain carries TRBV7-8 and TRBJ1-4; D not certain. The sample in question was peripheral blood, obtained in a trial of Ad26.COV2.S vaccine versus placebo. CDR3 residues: CASSFGVGINEKLFF. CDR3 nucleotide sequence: TGTGCCAGCAGCTTTGGGGTGGGCATTAATGAAAAACTGTTTTTT.